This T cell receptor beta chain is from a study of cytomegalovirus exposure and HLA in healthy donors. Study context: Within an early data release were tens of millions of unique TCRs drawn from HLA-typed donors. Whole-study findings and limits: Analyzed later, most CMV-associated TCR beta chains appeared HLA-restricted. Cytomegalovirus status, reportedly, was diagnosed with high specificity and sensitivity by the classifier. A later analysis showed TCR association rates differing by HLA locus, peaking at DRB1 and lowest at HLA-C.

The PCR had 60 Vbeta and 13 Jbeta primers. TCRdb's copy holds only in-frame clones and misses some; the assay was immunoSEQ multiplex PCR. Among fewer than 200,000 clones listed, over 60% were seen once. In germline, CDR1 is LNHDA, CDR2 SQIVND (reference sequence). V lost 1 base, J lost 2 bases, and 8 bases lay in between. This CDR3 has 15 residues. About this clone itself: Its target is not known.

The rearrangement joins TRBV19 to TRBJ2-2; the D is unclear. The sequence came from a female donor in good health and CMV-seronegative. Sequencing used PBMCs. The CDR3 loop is CASSIVRSNTGELFF. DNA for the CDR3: TGTGCCAGTAGTATAGTTAGGAGTAACACCGGGGAGCTGTTTTTT.